This TCR beta chain was captured by sequencing in a study of T cells after yellow fever vaccination (dated by TCRdb to between 2018 and 2021). About the full investigation: The SMART-Seq v4 Ultra Low Input RNA kit was used to prepare libraries from fractions with low cell numbers. Blood samples were taken at several timepoints before and after primary and secondary immunization, and bulk PBMC replicates and cell subsets were isolated. Bulk TCR alpha and beta repertoires were sequenced longitudinally to track T-cell clones before and after primary and booster YFV17D yellow fever vaccination. The cohort comprised two healthy male donors, one aged 18 to 30 and one aged 30 to 39 years. Broader findings and caveats from the paper: Compared with the primary T-cell response, the secondary T-cell response was weaker but faster, peaking on day 5 rather than day 15. A small share of clonotypes occurred in both CD4 and CD8 compartments, likely arising from convergent recombination. Computational filtering was needed because FACS-sorted repertoires could contain abundant contaminating clonotypes from the bulk population. Because only two donors were included in the study, the extent to which the findings can be generalized is limited. Most clones expanded after primary vaccination (almost 98% of CD4 and roughly 88% of CD8) were re-detected after the booster, suggesting that broad memory maintenance occurred.

TCR cDNA was synthesized by 5'RACE template switching, through which a universal primer site and unique molecular identifiers were introduced. Priming for cDNA synthesis came from both the TCR alpha and TCR beta constant segments. Library amplification used two PCR steps, and the second PCR step added sample barcodes and sequencing adapters. Sequencing of libraries was performed on Illumina HiSeq 2500 (2x100 bp) or NovaSeq (2x150 bp). On the study's bioinformatics: Demultiplexing of reads and collapsing into UMI consensus sequences were performed with MIGEC, and V(D)J alignment was carried out with MiXCR. Vaccine-responding clonotypes were defined with edgeR using replicate PBMC samples, requiring FDR below 0.01 and a log2 fold change above 5 up to day 15. Bulk clonotypes were assigned CD4 or CD8 identity according to which sequenced CD4 or CD8 repertoire held them at higher abundance. The public reads were quality trimmed at Q25 with fastp and then assembled into clones with MiXCR by TCRdb, keeping productive beta chains. Rows with a matching CDR3 protein are joined into one entry that keeps the most common DNA and genes. These V and J calls rely on TCRdb rather than the paper's analysis. For this sample there are about 330,000 distinct CDR3 sequences; 6.8% appear just once. The ten biggest clones cover roughly a sixth of the sample.

From its cysteine to its phenylalanine, the CDR3 spans 14 amino acids. Only the CDR3 part of the read is kept: 42 bases, read in frame from the first base. Per the germline V gene, SGHTA is the CDR1 and FQGNSA is the CDR2. A distance of 5 bases separates the germline ends of V and J, which lose 2 bases and 0 bases respectively. The label giving this sample's treatment or condition can be read as: live attenuated yellow fever vaccine strain. At each blood-draw timepoint, two biological replicates of bulk PBMCs were obtained. A standard Ficoll-Paque protocol was used to isolate PBMCs from peripheral blood. TriZol was used to extract RNA from bulk PBMCs, from CD4 and CD8 fractions, and from dextramer-positive and dextramer-negative fractions. This clonotype was recorded a few times. Which antigen it targets is not known. The input lacks base qualities; no much larger clone sits a single base away.

The input for sequencing was PBMCs, taken roughly 45 days after the first yellow fever vaccination. The receptor chain draws on TRBV7-2 and TRBJ2-1; the D gene remains uncertain. This clonotype was sampled from a young man who received the YFV17D yellow fever vaccine. This receptor carries the CDR3 CASSLPSSYNEQFF. The nucleotide sequence reads TGTGCCAGCAGCTTACCAAGCTCCTACAATGAGCAGTTCTTC.